Below are 6 T cell receptor beta chains sequenced from a single sample in a study of graft-versus-host responses after intestinal transplantation. Antigens of these TCRs are unknown. Libraries were prepared by immunoSEQ multiplex PCR; TCRdb keeps only in-frame clonotypes and omits some of them. Among 45,000 to 60,000 clones listed, about nine tenths were seen once. The sample in question was unstimulated CD4+ T cells sorted from spleen or lymph node cells, obtained before transplant. The receptors were gathered from a human donor who was the organ donor for an intestinal transplant.

V usage is TRBV28 and J usage is TRBJ2-7; 10 nucleotides align to TRBD2. CDR1 and CDR2 (germline): MDHEN, SYDVKM. V shed 5 bases and J 3 bases; nucleotides not matched to a gene: 7. The CDR3 totals 15 residues. This chain's CDR3 is CASSRTGLAFYEQYF. The CDR3 DNA reads as TGTGCCAGCAGTCGAACGGGACTAGCGTTCTACGAGCAGTACTTC.

This clone was observed a handful of times. This CDR3 is also generated by other DNA sequences in the sample. V is TRBV7-2 and J is TRBJ1-2; the D gene is possibly TRBD1 (6 bases). CDR3 size: 13 residues. The V end lost 2 bases, the J end lost 2 bases, and 6 bases lay between the germline ends. Germline V lookup: CDR1 SGHTA, CDR2 FQGNSA. In DNA form, the CDR3 reads TGTGCCAGCAGCTTACAGGGGAACTATGGCTACACCTTC. Its protein product is CASSLQGNYGYTF.

The gene calls are TRBV28 and TRBJ2-5; D might be TRBD1 (6 bases). Germline V CDR1 and CDR2: MDHEN, SYDVKM. The CDR3 length is 16 residues. The V end lost 3 bases, the J end lost 1 base, and 15 bases lay between the germline ends. CDR3 region: CASSFLGTSLQETQYF. CDR3 DNA sequence: TGTGCCAGCAGTTTCCTTGGGACATCCCTCCAAGAGACCCAGTACTTC. Filled out from reference TRBV28 and TRBJ2-5, the complete variable domain reads DVKVTQSSRYLVKRTGEKVFLECVQDMDHENMFWYRQDPGLGLRLIYFSYDVKMKEKGDIPEGYSVSREKKERFSLILESASTNQTSMYLCASSFLGTSLQETQYFGPGTRLLVL.

V is TRBV4-3 and J is TRBJ1-3; D is perhaps TRBD1 (6 bases). Germline CDR1 LGHNA, CDR2 YSLEER. This CDR3 has 15 amino acids. The V end lost 4 bases, the J end lost 0 bases, and 10 bases lay between the germline ends. The CDR3 sequence is CASSRGGTSGNTIYF. CDR3 coding DNA: TGCGCCAGCAGCCGCGGGGGCACCTCTGGAAACACCATATATTTT.

The chain uses TRBV4-3 and TRBJ2-1; 13 positions match TRBD2. The CDR3 runs 16 residues. The ends lost 3 bases at V and 6 bases at J; junction bases unmatched: 5. Germline CDR1 is LGHNA and CDR2 is YSLEER. The DNA of the CDR3 is TGCGCCAGCAGCCAGCTGGGACTAGCGGGATTCAATGAGCAGTTCTTC. It codes for CASSQLGLAGFNEQFF.

The rearrangement uses TRBV4-3 and TRBJ2-1; 10 nucleotides line up with TRBD2. Germline CDR1 is LGHNA and CDR2 is YSLEER. The CDR3 runs 17 residues. V shed 0 bases, J shed 9 bases, and the junction held 11 bases outside the gene matches. CDR3 protein: CASSQDYPGLALGEQFF. CDR3 nucleotides: TGCGCCAGCAGCCAAGACTACCCGGGACTAGCGCTGGGTGAGCAGTTCTTC.